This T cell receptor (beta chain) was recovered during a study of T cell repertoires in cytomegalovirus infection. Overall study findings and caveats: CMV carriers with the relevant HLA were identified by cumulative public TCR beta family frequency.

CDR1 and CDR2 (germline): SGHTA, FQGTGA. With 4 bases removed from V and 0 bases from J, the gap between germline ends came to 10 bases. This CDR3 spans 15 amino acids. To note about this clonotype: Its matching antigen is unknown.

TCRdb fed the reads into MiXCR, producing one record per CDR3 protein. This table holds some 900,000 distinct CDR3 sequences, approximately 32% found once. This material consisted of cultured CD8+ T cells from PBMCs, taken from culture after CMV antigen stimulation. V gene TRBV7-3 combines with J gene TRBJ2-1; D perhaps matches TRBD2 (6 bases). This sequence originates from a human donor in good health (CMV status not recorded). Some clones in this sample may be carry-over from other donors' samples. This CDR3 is CASSWGVSSYNEQFF. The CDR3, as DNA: TGTGCCAGCAGCTGGGGGGTGAGCTCCTACAATGAGCAGTTCTTC.